A single sample gave rise to the 29 T cell receptor beta chains below, sequenced in a study of blood T cell repertoires in COVID-19. The repertoire was sequenced with immunoSEQ multiplex PCR; TCRdb's copy has only in-frame clones and lacks some. Of 200,000 to 250,000 clones listed, nearly 90% are singletons. Sequencing was performed on peripheral blood. These receptors came from a woman aged 18-30 years who had recovered from COVID-19.

The rearrangement joins TRBV11-3 to TRBJ2-1, with TRBD1 identical over 9 bases. The CDR3 totals 16 residues. V was clipped by 5 bases and J by 5 bases; unmatched bases: 10. Per germline, CDR1 SGHNT and CDR2 YENEEA. CDR3 sequence: CASSQRQGVGNNEQFF. DNA for the CDR3: TGTGCCAGCAGCCAGCGACAGGGGGTGGGAAACAATGAGCAGTTCTTC.

This clone has just one count. The genes are TRBV9 and TRBJ2-2, with D uncertain. V gave up 0 bases and J gave up 2 bases, with 5 bases separating them. The CDR3 totals 14 residues. CDR1 is SGDLS and CDR2 is YYNGEE in the germline V gene. The CDR3 protein is CASSVGQNTGELFF. DNA of the CDR3: TGTGCCAGCAGCGTAGGGCAAAACACCGGGGAGCTGTTTTTT. The full variable domain, with the rest looked up from reference TRBV9 and TRBJ2-2, is DSGVTQTPKHLITATGQRVTLRCSPRSGDLSVYWYQQSLDQGLQFLIQYYNGEERAKGNILERFSAQQFPDLHSELNLSSLELGDSALYFCASSVGQNTGELFFGEGSRLTVL.

The chain carries TRBV4-3 and TRBJ2-7; 8 bases fit TRBD2. J lost 2 bases, V lost 4 bases, and 7 bases had no gene match. CDR1 and CDR2 (germline): LGHNA, YSLEER. The CDR3 runs to 15 residues. In nucleotides, the CDR3 is TGCGCCAGCAGCCTAACGGTGGGACTAGCCTACGAGCAGTACTTC. Translating it yields CASSLTVGLAYEQYF.

The chain links TRBV29-1 to TRBJ2-7, with 11 positions matching TRBD2. Trimming cost V 5 bases and J 3 bases; bases outside gene matches: 6. The CDR3 runs 14 residues. CDR1 SQVTM and CDR2 ANQGSEA come from the germline V gene. CDR3 DNA: TGCAGCGTTATGCTAGCGGGAGGTCTCTACGAGCAGTACTTC. It yields the protein CSVMLAGGLYEQYF.

The DNA for the CDR3 is TGTGCCAGTAGTCTGAACCCAGGGAGGGTAGGAGCTTTCTTT. It translates to CASSLNPGRVGAFF. The J gene is TRBJ1-1, the V gene TRBV19, with TRBD1 as a possible D gene (5 bases). Germline values: CDR1 LNHDA, CDR2 SQIVND (reference sequence). The CDR3 runs to 14 residues. V was shortened by 5 bases and J by 10 bases, with 20 bases between the two germline ends.

The V call is TRBV5-5, the J call TRBJ1-2; D is ambiguous. CDR1 is SGHKS, CDR2 YYEKEE, per germline (reference sequence). Trimming removed 1 base from V and 2 bases from J, with 6 bases in between. The CDR3 runs to 13 residues. This CDR3 is CASSLNSNYGYTF. CDR3 nucleotide sequence: TGTGCCAGCAGCTTGAACAGCAACTATGGCTACACCTTC.

The J gene is TRBJ2-7, the V gene TRBV6-5; 7 bases agree with TRBD1. This CDR3 comprises 14 residues. The trim removed 5 bases at V and 5 bases at J, leaving 9 bases unmatched. The germline V gene has CDR1 MNHEY and CDR2 SVGAGI. As DNA, the CDR3 is TGTGCCAGCAGTCCCCCGACAGGGTACCACGAGCAGTACTTC. Amino acid sequence: CASSPPTGYHEQYF.

The chain is built from TRBV29-1 and TRBJ2-3; 8 bases match TRBD1. CDR3 size: 20 residues. The V segment lost 7 bases and the J segment 0 bases; nucleotides outside the gene matches: 24. Germline assignment: CDR1 SQVTM and CDR2 ANQGSEA. CDR3: CSAEGLQGATPLTSTDTQYF. The CDR3 DNA reads as TGCAGCGCCGAGGGACTCCAGGGGGCAACCCCCCTAACGAGCACAGATACGCAGTATTTT.

The CDR3 region is CASSSGPGQTNRAFF. For the CDR3, the DNA is TGTGCCAGCAGCTCGGGGCCGGGACAGACTAATCGCGCTTTCTTT. The chain carries TRBV5-6 and TRBJ1-1, with 7 bases lining up with TRBD1. The V segment lost 3 bases and the J segment 11 bases; nucleotides outside the gene matches: 16. Germline CDR1 is SGHDT and CDR2 is YYEEEE. There are 15 residues in the CDR3.

The gene calls are TRBV12-3 or TRBV12-4 and TRBJ2-3; D is undetermined. V shed 5 bases and J shed 2 bases, with 5 bases lying between them. This CDR3 is built from 12 residues. DNA for the CDR3: TGTGCCAGCAGTACTTCCACAGATACGCAGTATTTT. Encoded protein: CASSTSTDTQYF.

The chain links TRBV19 to TRBJ2-6, with D unresolved. The V and J ends lost 3 bases and 1 base respectively, with 4 bases between them. Looked up from germline, CDR1 is LNHDA and CDR2 is SQIVND (reference sequence). The CDR3 runs to 14 residues. CDR3 bases: TGTGCCAGTAGTATGAGTTCTGGGGCCAACGTCCTGACTTTC. Its protein product is CASSMSSGANVLTF.

The V call is TRBV27, the J call TRBJ1-5, with D possibly being TRBD1 (5 bases). The V gene's germline CDR1 is MNHEY and CDR2 SMNVEV (reference sequence). V lost 3 bases and J 3 bases, leaving 9 bases between the germline ends. The CDR3 runs 14 residues. CDR3 protein: CASSFGRVNQPQHF. The CDR3 DNA follows: TGTGCCAGCAGTTTTGGCAGGGTCAATCAGCCCCAGCATTTT.

The V call is TRBV10-3, the J call TRBJ2-5; possible D gene TRBD1, 6 bases. Trimming took 7 bases from V and 2 from J, leaving 11 bases between them. The CDR3 runs to 13 residues. Germline CDR1 reads ENHRY; CDR2 reads SYGVKD. As DNA, the CDR3 is TGTGCCATCAAGGGACATCAGCAAGAGACCCAGTACTTC. Translating gives CAIKGHQQETQYF.

The chain couples TRBV5-5 to TRBJ2-1; 7 bases map to TRBD2. The germline CDR1 and CDR2 sequences are SGHKS and YYEKEE (reference sequence). Trimming removed 4 bases from V and 4 bases from J; junction bases left unmatched: 5. This CDR3 spans 14 amino acids. CDR3 sequence (DNA): TGTGCCAGCAGCCTCTGGGGGGGTTACAATGAGCAGTTCTTC. It is translated as CASSLWGGYNEQFF.

The V and J genes are TRBV6-5 and TRBJ1-1, with TRBD1 identical over 9 bases. Germline CDR1 is MNHEY and CDR2 is SVGAGI. The CDR3 has 15 residues. The V gene end was trimmed by 6 bases and the J gene end by 3 bases; junction bases not matched to a gene: 8. This CDR3 reads CASRLWDRDDTEAFF. The CDR3 DNA reads as TGTGCCAGCAGGCTTTGGGACAGGGATGACACTGAAGCTTTCTTT.

This clone appeared a single time. The chain is built from TRBV2 and TRBJ2-1; 8 bases match TRBD2. CDR3 length: 16 amino acids. CDR1 is SNHLY and CDR2 is FYNNEI in the germline V gene. V trimming: 3 bases; J trimming: 4 bases; junction bases outside the gene matches: 8. The CDR3 DNA is TGTGCCAGCAGTGAGTCGGGACTAGAAAGGTACAATGAGCAGTTCTTC. It is translated as CASSESGLERYNEQFF.

This clone appeared many times. V usage is TRBV4-3 and J usage is TRBJ2-3; 10 nucleotides line up with TRBD2. The CDR3 totals 17 residues. CDR1 LGHNA and CDR2 YSLEER come from the germline V gene. The J segment lost 3 bases and the V segment lost 0 bases, leaving 6 bases of the junction unmatched. The CDR3 nucleotides read TGCGCCAGCAGCCAAGATCCTAGCGGGAGCCCAACAGATACGCAGTATTTT. Translating gives CASSQDPSGSPTDTQYF.

The chain links TRBV7-9 to TRBJ2-7; 7 bases match TRBD1. Germline values: CDR1 SEHNR, CDR2 FQNEAQ (reference sequence). CDR3 length equals 13 residues. V lost 3 bases and J lost 5; bases outside the gene matches: 4. CDR3: CASSFLQGNEQYF. Here the CDR3 DNA reads TGTGCCAGCAGCTTCCTACAGGGGAACGAGCAGTACTTC.

The chain has TRBV5-8 and TRBJ1-5; 10 nucleotides line up with TRBD1. Germline V CDR1 and CDR2: SGHTS, YDEGEE. With V trimmed by 4 bases and J by 6 bases, 4 bases remained unmatched. The CDR3 loop spans 14 amino acids. The CDR3 protein is CASSEGQGIQPQHF. The CDR3 bases are TGTGCCAGCAGCGAGGGACAGGGGATTCAGCCCCAGCATTTT.

On this clone: This specimen includes other DNA sequences encoding the same CDR3. J is TRBJ2-1 and V is TRBV14; the D is unclear. Germline-derived CDR1 and CDR2 are SGHDN and FVKESK. The germline V and J ends were trimmed by 2 bases and 6 bases, with 8 bases remaining between them. This CDR3 spans 13 amino acids. The CDR3 spells CASSQPPSNEQFF. The CDR3 DNA reads as TGTGCCAGCAGCCAACCCCCCTCCAATGAGCAGTTCTTC.

The J gene is TRBJ1-2, the V gene TRBV2; no clear D gene. Germline-derived CDR1 and CDR2 are SNHLY and FYNNEI. V shed 2 bases and J shed 1 base, with 11 bases lying between them. The CDR3 has 15 amino acids. Here the CDR3 reads CASSEYRAGNYGYTF. The CDR3 nucleotides are TGTGCCAGCAGTGAATACCGTGCGGGTAACTATGGCTACACCTTC.

V gene TRBV9 combines with J gene TRBJ1-2, with 9 positions matching TRBD1. Germline loops: CDR1 SGDLS, CDR2 YYNGEE. The ends lost 3 bases at V and 3 bases at J; junction bases unmatched: 9. This CDR3 region has 16 residues. CDR3 sequence reads: CASSATGQGPYYGYTF. As DNA, the CDR3 is TGTGCCAGCAGCGCGACTGGACAGGGGCCTTACTATGGCTACACCTTC.

V is TRBV2 and J is TRBJ1-5; 7 nucleotides match TRBD1. V was clipped by 6 bases and J by 7 bases; unmatched bases: 9. The CDR3 consists of 14 residues. Germline V gene sequence: CDR1 SNHLY, CDR2 FYNNEI. In nucleotides, the CDR3 is TGTGCCAGCAGGGTAGGACAGGCGGGGCAGCCCCAGCATTTT. As protein: CASRVGQAGQPQHF. Full variable domain (outside the CDR3, taken from reference TRBV2 and TRBJ1-5): EPEVTQTPSHQVTQMGQEVILRCVPISNHLYFYWYRQILGQKVEFLVSFYNNEISEKSEIFDDQFSVERPDGSNFTLKIRSTKLEDSAMYFCASRVGQAGQPQHFGDGTRLSIL.

This sequence joins TRBV18 and TRBJ1-5, with 12 bases fitting TRBD1. Germline values: CDR1 KGHSH, CDR2 LQKENI. The CDR3 totals 15 residues. After removal of 3 bases from V and 5 bases from J, the junction contained 2 bases not matched to a gene. The chain's CDR3 is CASSPGQGAYQPQHF. The CDR3 DNA reads as TGTGCCAGCTCACCGGGACAGGGGGCCTATCAGCCCCAGCATTTT. The variable domain in full, with the rest retrieved from reference TRBV18 and TRBJ1-5, is NAGVMQNPRHLVRRRGQEARLRCSPMKGHSHVYWYRQLPEEGLKFMVYLQKENIIDESGMPKERFSAEFPKEGPSILRIQQVVRGDSAAYFCASSPGQGAYQPQHFGDGTRLSIL.

The chain links TRBV3-1 (or the pseudogene TRBV3-2) to TRBJ2-5; TRBD2 agrees at 15 bases. V lost 6 bases, J lost 5 bases, and 19 bases stayed unmatched. Germline CDR1 LGHDT, CDR2 YNNKEL (reference sequence). The CDR3 sequence is 20 residues long. CDR3 sequence reads: CASRPLGLAGGPAGRETQYF. DNA for the CDR3: TGTGCCAGCAGACCCCTTGGACTAGCGGGAGGGCCGGCGGGTCGGGAGACCCAGTACTTC.

The V call is TRBV7-2, the J call TRBJ2-7; D remains unclear. The germline V gene encodes CDR1 SGHTA and CDR2 FQGNSA. Trimming took off 1 base at V and 1 base at J, with 11 bases between the two ends. This CDR3 has 15 amino acids. CDR3: CASSLGVQVSYEQYF. CDR3 DNA: TGTGCCAGCAGCTTAGGTGTGCAGGTTTCCTACGAGCAGTACTTC.

The chain uses TRBV7-3 and TRBJ2-1; 8 bases line up with TRBD2. The V gene's germline CDR1 is SGHTA and CDR2 FQGTGA. V gave up 10 bases and J gave up 8 bases; unmatched junction bases: 10. This CDR3 comprises 13 residues. The CDR3 nucleotides read TGTGCCACTTCCCGGACTAGCCTCGATGAGCAGTTCTTC. It specifies CATSRTSLDEQFF.

The chain recombines TRBV11-2 with TRBJ1-1; no firm D call. The V and J ends lost 1 base and 3 bases respectively, with 12 bases between them. The germline CDR1 and CDR2 sequences are SGHAT and FQNNGV. The CDR3 extends over 15 amino acids. The CDR3, as DNA: TGTGCCAGCAGCTTAGTCGGGAACGGCTACACTGAAGCTTTCTTT. This sequence encodes CASSLVGNGYTEAFF.

This sequence joins TRBV7-6 and TRBJ1-5, with TRBD1 identical over 9 bases. The ends lost 1 base at V and 6 bases at J; junction bases unmatched: 4. The CDR3 contains 15 residues. The V gene's germline CDR1 is SGHVS and CDR2 FNYEAQ. The CDR3 nucleotides read TGTGCCAGCAGCTTAGAGGACAGGGGTTTTCAGCCCCAGCATTTT. Amino acid sequence: CASSLEDRGFQPQHF. The complete variable domain, with remaining parts taken from reference TRBV7-6 and TRBJ1-5, reads GAGVSQSPRYKVTKRGQDVALRCDPISGHVSLYWYRQALGQGPEFLTYFNYEAQQDKSGLPNDRFSAERPEGSISTLTIQRTEQRDSAMYRCASSLEDRGFQPQHFGDGTRLSIL.